This T cell receptor (beta chain) appears in the sequencing data of a study of vaccination effects on CD4 cells after COVID-19. For the study at large: Each participant received a vaccine that was either BNT162b2 or mRNA-1273, given as two doses. Peptides at 10 ug/ml and IL-2 at approximately 9.1 IU/ml were added to a few million PBMC per well.

TCRdb's table, derived via immunoSEQ multiplex PCR, lists solely in-frame clones and lacks some. The sample includes tens of thousands of clones, approximately 70% of them seen just once. CD4+ T cell isolation took place after 10 days of culture. Cultures got half-medium changes with IL-2 on days 3 and 7. Comment on this clone: Its antigen remains unknown.

The CDR3 is 13 amino acids. V dropped 4 bases and J dropped 8 bases, with 9 bases sitting between them. Germline-derived CDR1 and CDR2 are KGHSH and LQKENI. The receptor comes from a human donor who received a COVID-19 vaccine. The V gene is TRBV18, the J gene TRBJ1-6; D gene uncertain. The sequencing used CD4+ T cells from PBMCs cultured without peptide, collected before COVID-19 vaccination. DNA for the CDR3: TGTGCCAGCTCACAGGATTCTGATTCACCCCTCCACTTT. Translated, it gives CASSQDSDSPLHF.